These 31 T cell receptor beta chains were all obtained from the same sample, sequenced in a study of cytomegalovirus exposure and HLA in healthy donors (TCRdb year 2017). The library came from the immunoSEQ multiplex PCR assay. For the multiplex PCR, a mixture combining 60 forward primers for TCR Vbeta segments and 13 reverse primers for TCR Jbeta segments was used. The table comes from immuneACCESS by way of TCRdb, which keeps in-frame sequences with V and J called. Part of the clones is missing from these tables; in studies checked, under half for an unresolved V gene and the rest for unknown reasons. The sample records around 160,000 clones, over 60% of which are singletons. The ten biggest clones cover about 12% of the sample. Specimen: PBMCs. Every receptor here comes from a middle-aged man in good health and CMV-seropositive.

The rearrangement joins TRBV30 to TRBJ2-7, with D tentatively TRBD2 (6 bases). CDR3 size: 13 residues. Germline V gives CDR1 GTSNPN, CDR2 SVGIG (reference sequence). Trimming shortened V by 5 bases and J by 1 base, and 12 bases separated the two germline ends. The CDR3 spells CAWSGEESYEQYF. In nucleotides, the CDR3 is TGTGCCTGGTCGGGGGAGGAATCCTACGAGCAGTACTTC.

This clone was observed a single time. This chain joins TRBV28 and TRBJ2-5; 9 bases line up with TRBD1. The J call may be mistaken, given a closer DNA end match to TRBJ2-7. The CDR3 is 18 residues long. The V gene's germline CDR1 is MDHEN and CDR2 SYDVKM. CDR3 loop: CASSLSALRDREMNEQYF. The CDR3 coding sequence is TGTGCCAGCAGTTTATCCGCTCTCCGGGACAGGGAGATGAACGAGCAGTACTTC.

Details on this clone: Mismatch with germline at one junction end may stem from a read error. This chain links TRBV5-3 with TRBJ2-7, with 7 bases fitting TRBD2. TRBV5-3 is filed as an ORF, its function uncertain. The CDR3 consists of 13 residues. CDR3 in amino acids: CARRVGEGDEQYF. CDR3 coding DNA: TGTGCCAGAAGGGTCGGGGAGGGCGACGAACAGTACTTC.

The chain links TRBV29-1 to TRBJ2-3; 7 nucleotides align to TRBD2. The CDR3 spans 14 residues. Trimming removed 4 bases from V and 4 bases from J; junction bases left unmatched: 8. CDR1 is SQVTM and CDR2 is ANQGSEA in the germline V gene. The CDR3 loop is CSVGGGSISDTQYF. The CDR3 nucleotides read TGCAGCGTTGGAGGCGGGAGTATATCAGATACGCAGTATTTT.

The chain employs TRBV5-1 and TRBJ2-7, with 10 bases that match TRBD1. The CDR3 extends over 14 amino acids. Trimming removed 4 bases from V and 0 bases from J; junction bases left unmatched: 1. Germline assignment: CDR1 SGHRS and CDR2 YFSETQ. The chain's CDR3 is CASSGTGVSYEQYF. The CDR3 region has the DNA TGCGCCAGCAGCGGGACAGGGGTCTCCTACGAGCAGTACTTC.

The rearrangement uses TRBV11-2 and TRBJ2-7; D ambiguous. V was clipped by 6 bases and J by 9 bases, with 18 bases between them. The CDR3 runs to 13 residues. The germline V gene has CDR1 SGHAT and CDR2 FQNNGV. This chain's CDR3 is CASSQSSRSTQYF. CDR3 nucleotides: TGTGCCAGCAGTCAATCTAGTAGATCCACGCAGTACTTC.

The J gene is TRBJ2-3, the V gene TRBV19; 14 nucleotides align to TRBD2. V lost 4 bases to trimming and J lost 5 bases; unmatched junction nucleotides: 5. Germline V gives CDR1 LNHDA, CDR2 SQIVND (reference sequence). This CDR3 has 16 amino acids. CDR3 DNA sequence: TGTGCCAGTAGTAAGGGGACTAGCGGGAGTAAAGATACGCAGTATTTT. Encoded protein: CASSKGTSGSKDTQYF.

This sequence joins TRBV19 and TRBJ2-5; tentatively, D is TRBD1 (5 bases). The CDR3 spans 12 residues. V was shortened by 5 bases and J by 1 base, with 5 bases between the two germline ends. In germline, CDR1 is LNHDA, CDR2 SQIVND (reference sequence). This CDR3 reads CASSQGQETQYF. The CDR3 DNA reads as TGTGCCAGTAGTCAGGGCCAAGAGACCCAGTACTTC.

The chain has TRBV7-2 and TRBJ2-3; TRBD2 is a possible D gene (5 bases). Germline lookup yields CDR1 SGHTA and CDR2 FQGNSA. The CDR3 spans 14 residues. Trimming took off 1 base at V and 2 bases at J, with 7 bases between the two ends. The CDR3 sequence is CASSLGTHTDTQYF. The DNA for the CDR3 is TGTGCCAGCAGCTTAGGGACTCACACAGATACGCAGTATTTT.

This chain links TRBV18 with TRBJ1-5, with 7 bases matching TRBD1. The J segment lost 7 bases and the V segment lost 4 bases, leaving 4 bases of the junction unmatched. This CDR3 region has 13 residues. Germline CDR1 and CDR2: KGHSH and LQKENI. CDR3 in amino acids: CASSLQGKQPQHF. DNA for the CDR3: TGTGCCAGCTCACTACAGGGGAAGCAGCCCCAGCATTTT.

The V gene is TRBV7-9, the J gene TRBJ2-5; TRBD2 matches 8 bases. The CDR3 totals 16 residues. J lost 5 bases, V lost 1 base, and 9 bases had no gene match. CDR1 SEHNR and CDR2 FQNEAQ come from the germline V gene (reference sequence). CDR3 sequence reads: CASSLGSSGRGETQYF. CDR3 nucleotides: TGTGCCAGCAGCTTAGGATCCAGCGGGAGAGGCGAGACCCAGTACTTC.

CDR3 amino acids: CASSIAATGGYNEQFF. The CDR3, as DNA: TGTGCCAGTAGTATAGCCGCTACAGGGGGCTACAATGAGCAGTTCTTC. The chain links TRBV19 to TRBJ2-1; the match to TRBD1 covers 8 bases. Germline-derived CDR1 and CDR2 are LNHDA and SQIVND (reference sequence). V was clipped by 1 base and J by 3 bases; unmatched bases: 5. The CDR3 covers 16 residues.

The chain links TRBV5-5 to TRBJ2-7; TRBD1 aligns across 12 bases. The CDR3 covers 15 residues. V shed 2 bases, J shed 4 bases, and the junction held 4 bases outside the gene matches. Germline CDR1 SGHKS, CDR2 YYEKEE (reference sequence). Here the CDR3 reads CASSFGTGGAYEQYF. DNA of the CDR3: TGTGCCAGCAGCTTTGGGACAGGGGGCGCGTACGAGCAGTACTTC. Supplemented by reference TRBV5-5 and TRBJ2-7, the full variable domain reads DAGVTQSPTHLIKTRGQQVTLRCSPISGHKSVSWYQQVLGQGPQFIFQYYEKEERGRGNFPDRFSARQFPNYSSELNVNALLLGDSALYLCASSFGTGGAYEQYFGPGTRLTVT.

A remark on this clone: A junction end diverges from the germline sequence, so it may reflect a read error. CDR3 region: CSSSFYQDNEQFF. CDR3 coding DNA: TGTTCCAGCAGCTTTTACCAGGACAATGAGCAGTTCTTC. The V gene is TRBV7-9, the J gene TRBJ2-1, with D uncertain. CDR1 is SEHNR and CDR2 is FQNEAQ in the germline V gene (reference sequence). This CDR3 is 13 amino acids long.

V and J are TRBV5-4 and TRBJ2-1; D is perhaps TRBD2 (5 bases). Trimming removed 3 bases from V and 4 bases from J, with 8 bases in between. This CDR3 comprises 13 residues. Germline loops: CDR1 SGHNT, CDR2 YYREEE (reference sequence). Here the CDR3 DNA reads TGTGCCAGCAGCTCGAGCGGATACAATGAGCAGTTCTTC. It translates to CASSSSGYNEQFF.

The rearrangement links TRBV6-5 to TRBJ2-1; 9 bases agree with TRBD2. The CDR3 totals 14 residues. Germline CDR1 reads MNHEY; CDR2 reads SVGAGI. V was pared by 4 bases and J by 9 bases, with 7 bases of the junction left unmatched. CDR3 protein: CASSLAGAPSEQFF. CDR3 nucleotide sequence: TGTGCCAGCAGTTTAGCGGGGGCTCCCAGTGAGCAGTTCTTC.

V is TRBV4-3 and J is TRBJ2-4; D may be TRBD1 (5 bases). CDR1 and CDR2 (germline): LGHNA, YSLEER. Trimming stripped 4 bases from V and 1 base from J, with 17 bases between. The CDR3 contains 17 residues. CDR3 residues: CASSPMLTASAKNIQYF. The CDR3 nucleotides are TGCGCCAGCAGCCCAATGCTGACAGCCTCGGCCAAAAACATTCAGTACTTC.

In this sample, this clone turned up once. The chain recombines TRBV10-3 with TRBJ1-1, with a weak D call TRBD1 (6 bases). The CDR3 totals 15 residues. V was pared by 6 bases and J by 5 bases, with 19 bases between. CDR1 ENHRY and CDR2 SYGVKD come from the germline V gene. The chain's CDR3 is CAIRAVLQGNTEAFF. The CDR3 nucleotides read TGTGCCATCAGAGCTGTCCTGCAGGGGAATACTGAAGCTTTCTTT.

A few counts support this clone. The J gene is TRBJ1-2, the V gene TRBV7-9, with 7 bases fitting TRBD1. With V trimmed by 2 bases and J by 8 bases, 8 bases remained unmatched. Germline V gene sequence: CDR1 SEHNR, CDR2 FQNEAQ (reference sequence). The CDR3 runs to 14 residues. CDR3 residues: CASSLQQGMDGYTF. The DNA of the CDR3 is TGTGCCAGCAGCTTACAACAGGGGATGGACGGCTACACCTTC.

The V and J genes are TRBV28 and TRBJ2-7, with TRBD2 as a possible D gene (6 bases). The germline CDR1 and CDR2 sequences are MDHEN and SYDVKM. V lost 2 bases to trimming and J lost 7 bases, with 18 bases between them. This CDR3 has 15 residues. The CDR3 protein is CASSLRDFGHWEQYF. The CDR3 DNA reads as TGTGCCAGCAGTTTAAGGGACTTCGGTCATTGGGAGCAGTACTTC.

The chain uses TRBV14 and TRBJ2-7; the D gene is possibly TRBD1 (5 bases). Germline V lookup: CDR1 SGHDN, CDR2 FVKESK. V was trimmed by 7 bases and J by 6 bases, leaving 19 bases between them. The CDR3 has 14 residues. The CDR3 DNA reads TGTGCCAGCACCGGCCAGGGCCCCGTGTCCGAGCAGTACTTC. This encodes CASTGQGPVSEQYF.

The chain has TRBV5-1 and TRBJ2-3; 10 bases align to TRBD1. The V gene end was trimmed by 3 bases and the J gene end by 2 bases; junction bases not matched to a gene: 9. There are 17 residues in the CDR3. The germline V gene encodes CDR1 SGHRS and CDR2 YFSETQ. CDR3: CASSWGQGSVPTDTQYF. The CDR3 region has the DNA TGCGCCAGCAGCTGGGGACAGGGGTCGGTACCCACAGATACGCAGTATTTT.

The chain employs TRBV7-2 and TRBJ2-4; 15 bases are a match to TRBD2. Germline V gene data show CDR1 as SGHTA and CDR2 as FQGNSA. The CDR3 is 18 amino acids. Trimming removed 3 bases from V and 0 bases from J; junction bases left unmatched: 3. CDR3 sequence: CASSLGLAGGGAKNIQYF. The CDR3 bases are TGTGCCAGCAGCTTGGGACTAGCGGGAGGCGGAGCCAAAAACATTCAGTACTTC.

This chain uses TRBV4-1 with TRBJ2-2, with TRBD1 as a possible D gene (6 bases). The germline V and J ends were trimmed by 5 bases and 4 bases, with 14 bases remaining between them. CDR1 and CDR2 from the germline V gene are MGHRA and YSYEKL. The CDR3 spans 15 residues. In nucleotides, the CDR3 is TGCGCCAGCAGCATTCAGGGGCTAGGCACCGGGGAGCTGTTTTTT. This sequence encodes CASSIQGLGTGELFF.

The V and J genes are TRBV29-1 and TRBJ1-2; a weak D match, TRBD1 (5 bases). The germline V gene has CDR1 SQVTM and CDR2 ANQGSEA. The ends were cut back, 4 bases at V and 8 bases at J, with 11 bases in the middle. The CDR3 has 11 residues. This CDR3 reads CSVAGVRGYTF. The CDR3 DNA follows: TGCAGCGTTGCGGGGGTAAGAGGCTACACCTTC.

The genes are TRBV5-4 and TRBJ2-7, with TRBD2 matching 13 bases. The CDR3 spans 16 residues. CDR1 is SGHNT and CDR2 is YYREEE in the germline V gene (reference sequence). Trimming cost V 0 bases and J 2 bases; bases outside gene matches: 2. CDR3: CASSLGGTSGTYEQYF. The CDR3, as DNA: TGTGCCAGCAGCTTGGGAGGGACTAGCGGGACCTACGAGCAGTACTTC.

The rearrangement links TRBV27 to TRBJ2-1, with 9 bases lining up with TRBD2. Looked up from germline, CDR1 is MNHEY and CDR2 is SMNVEV (reference sequence). The CDR3 is made up of 20 amino acids. The ends lost 5 bases at V and 10 bases at J; junction bases unmatched: 27. Written as DNA, the CDR3 is TGTGCCAGCAGTCCACCTTCCTCATTCGCCGGGACTAGCCCTTTGAGGGAGCAGTTCTTC. This gives the protein CASSPPSSFAGTSPLREQFF.

The chain has TRBV7-6 and TRBJ2-1; D unresolved. CDR3 length: 14 residues. Germline CDR1 reads SGHVS; CDR2 reads FNYEAQ. Trimming took off 7 bases at V and 9 bases at J, with 19 bases between the two ends. For the CDR3, the DNA is TGTGCCAGCACCCCGCTTGCACACCCGGGTGAGCAGTTCTTC. It translates to CASTPLAHPGEQFF.

The chain is built from TRBV7-8 and TRBJ2-7; 12 nucleotides align to TRBD1. Germline CDR1 and CDR2: SGHVS and FQNEAQ. Trimming removed 1 base from V and 5 bases from J; junction bases left unmatched: 6. CDR3 length: 16 residues. CDR3 residues: CASSLEVGTGGHEQYF. DNA of the CDR3: TGTGCCAGCAGCTTAGAGGTGGGGACAGGGGGCCACGAGCAGTACTTC.

The rearrangement joins TRBV28 to TRBJ2-7; D possibly corresponds to TRBD2 (6 bases). The CDR3 runs to 15 residues. Trimming left V 4 bases short and J 6 bases short, with 19 bases between. Looked up from germline, CDR1 is MDHEN and CDR2 is SYDVKM. CDR3 amino acids: CASSSPGLHPLEQYF. The DNA of the CDR3 is TGTGCCAGCAGTTCCCCGGGACTTCACCCCCTCGAGCAGTACTTC.

This clone has just a few counts. This sequence joins TRBV29-1 and TRBJ2-3; TRBD2 aligns across 11 bases. CDR1 and CDR2 (germline): SQVTM, ANQGSEA. The CDR3 is made up of 16 amino acids. V lost 6 bases and J lost 0; bases outside the gene matches: 8. The CDR3 DNA reads TGCAGCGTCAGGGGGCGGACTAGCGGGAGCACAGATACGCAGTATTTT. Its protein is CSVRGRTSGSTDTQYF.